This T cell receptor beta chain was found in a study of OX40 agonist ivuxolimab in advanced cancers. This clone was found a few times. The CDR3 extends over 12 amino acids. Germline V gene data show CDR1 as GTSNPN and CDR2 as SVGIG (reference sequence). V was trimmed by 0 bases and J by 4 bases, leaving 6 bases between them. Produced via immunoSEQ multiplex PCR; TCRdb's table is partial and in-frame only. The sample lists 90,000 or so clones, under 95% occurring once. This TCR was recovered from an adult with an advanced solid tumor such as melanoma, head and neck, liver or kidney cancer. This rearrangement joins TRBV30 to TRBJ1-2; D unclear. The sequencing here drew on CD4+ or CD8+ T cells sorted from blood, taken in a trial of the OX40 agonist ivuxolimab. DNA of the CDR3: TGTGCCTGGAGTGTACATGTCTATGGCTACACCTTC. Residues: CAWSVHVYGYTF.